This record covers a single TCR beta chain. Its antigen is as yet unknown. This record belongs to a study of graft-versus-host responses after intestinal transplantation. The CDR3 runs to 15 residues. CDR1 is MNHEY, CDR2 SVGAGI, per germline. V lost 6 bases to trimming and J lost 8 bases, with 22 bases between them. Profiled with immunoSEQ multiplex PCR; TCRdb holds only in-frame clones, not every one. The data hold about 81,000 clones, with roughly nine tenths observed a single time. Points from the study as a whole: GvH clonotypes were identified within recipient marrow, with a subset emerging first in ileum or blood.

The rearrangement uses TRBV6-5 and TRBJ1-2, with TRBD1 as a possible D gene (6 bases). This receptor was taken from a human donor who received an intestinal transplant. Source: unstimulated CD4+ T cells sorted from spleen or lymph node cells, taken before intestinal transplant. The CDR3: CASSPPGGGAAGYTF. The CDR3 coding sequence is TGTGCCAGCAGCCCCCCGGGGGGGGGCGCGGCGGGCTACACCTTC.